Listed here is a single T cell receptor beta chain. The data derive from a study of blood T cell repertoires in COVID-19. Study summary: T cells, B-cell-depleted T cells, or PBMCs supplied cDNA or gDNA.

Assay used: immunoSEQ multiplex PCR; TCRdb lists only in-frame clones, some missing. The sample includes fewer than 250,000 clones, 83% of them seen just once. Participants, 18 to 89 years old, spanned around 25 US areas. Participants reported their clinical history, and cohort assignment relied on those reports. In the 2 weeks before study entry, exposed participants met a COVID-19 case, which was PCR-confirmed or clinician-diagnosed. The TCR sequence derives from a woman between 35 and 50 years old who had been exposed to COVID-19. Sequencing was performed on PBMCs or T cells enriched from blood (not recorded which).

CDR3 sequence (DNA): TGCGCCAGCAGCTTGGCCCCCGCAGGGAGGGACTATGGCTACACCTTC. This translates into CASSLAPAGRDYGYTF. The chain recombines TRBV5-1 with TRBJ1-2, with D perhaps matching TRBD1 (5 bases). The CDR3 length is 16 residues. CDR1 is SGHRS, CDR2 YFSETQ, per germline. V was clipped by 0 bases and J by 3 bases, with 15 bases between them.